The rows below give T cell receptor beta chains drawn from one sample of a study of cytomegalovirus exposure and HLA in healthy donors. Clones were read by immunoSEQ multiplex PCR, and TCRdb kept only the in-frame ones, dropping some. The sample lists about 150,000 clones; approximately 85% were seen once. Sequenced input: PBMCs. The receptors were sampled from a woman aged 18-29 years in good health and CMV-seronegative. The CDR3 runs from the conserved cysteine through the conserved F or W. The D gene is left open where the match is weak. Size is stated for part of the rows, as once, few or many counts, or as a class when the clone is expanded.

size	J	V	D	DNA	CDR3
.	TRBJ2-5	TRBV19	TRBD1	TGTGCCAGTAACCGGGACAGGGGAGAGACCCAGTACTTC	CASNRDRGETQYF
.	TRBJ2-6	TRBV18	TRBD2	TGTGCCAGCTCACCGGGACTAACATCTGGGGCCAACGTCCTGACTTTC	CASSPGLTSGANVLTF
.	TRBJ1-6	TRBV15	TRBD1	TGTGCCACCAGCAGAGATACGGGACAGGGCAGTTCACCCCTCCACTTT	CATSRDTGQGSSPLHF
.	TRBJ2-1	TRBV9	TRBD2	TGTGCCAGCAGCGAGCCGGGACTAGCGGAGCAGTTCTTC	CASSEPGLAEQFF
.	TRBJ2-3	TRBV29-1	TRBD2	TGCAGCGGGACTAGCGGGTCCTTCCCCCTACAGTATTTT	CSGTSGSFPLQYF
once	TRBJ2-1	TRBV4-1	TRBD2	TGCGCCAGCAGCCAACACCCCGGTACTAGCGGACCCTACAATGAGCAGTTCTTC	CASSQHPGTSGPYNEQFF
.	TRBJ2-5	TRBV14	.	TGTGCCAGCAGCCAAGACGTGGAGACCCAGTACTTC	CASSQDVETQYF
.	TRBJ2-7	TRBV28	TRBD2	TGTGCCAGCCTCGGGACTAGCGGGAGGTACGAGCAGTACTTC	CASLGTSGRYEQYF
.	TRBJ2-1	TRBV27	TRBD2	TGTGCCAGCAGTTTATCTCCGGGAGGTAACTACAATGAGCAGTTCTTC	CASSLSPGGNYNEQFF
.	TRBJ1-4	TRBV28	TRBD1	TGTGCCAGCAGTACCTACAGGGGGGAGGCTGGCGAAAAACTGTTTTTT	CASSTYRGEAGEKLFF
.	TRBJ2-1	TRBV21-1	.	TGTGCCAGCAGCTCGAGGACAGTAGGACACAATGAGCAGTTCTTC	CASSSRTVGHNEQFF
.	TRBJ2-7	TRBV4-1	TRBD2	TGCGCCAGCAGCCAGGCTAGCGGGGGGATCCGTCCCTACGAGCAGTACTTC	CASSQASGGIRPYEQYF
.	TRBJ2-2	TRBV4-2	.	TGTGCCAGCAGCCAAGAGGCAGGGAGGTTGGCCGGGGAGCTGTTTTTT	CASSQEAGRLAGELFF
.	TRBJ1-6	TRBV7-9	.	TGTGCCAGCAGCTTAGGACAGCCAGGAGGGACCCTCCACTTT	CASSLGQPGGTLHF
once	TRBJ2-2	TRBV19	.	TGTGCCAGTAAAACGAGACATCTGAACACCGGGGAGCTGTTTTTT	CASKTRHLNTGELFF
.	TRBJ2-7	TRBV6-6	.	TGTGCCAGCAGTTACTCGGTAGATTCCTACGAGCAGTACTTC	CASSYSVDSYEQYF